Each of the 13 T cell receptor beta chains below was sequenced from the same sample in a study of shared clonotypes between healthy human individuals. Here immunoSEQ multiplex PCR was the method, and the copy in TCRdb shows in-frame clones only, minus some. The sample lists about 600,000 clones, roughly 98% occurring once. Terminally differentiated effector memory CD45RA+ cells were excluded from the naive CD8 cells, which were CD45RO-negative and positively selected for CCR7. The material sequenced was naive CD8+ T cells sorted from blood. The receptors here all came from a young man in good health.

CDR3 coding DNA: TGTGCCAGCAGCTACACCCTAGCGGGAGGGCCTGATGAGCAGTTCTTC. It encodes CASSYTLAGGPDEQFF. This chain joins TRBV7-2 and TRBJ2-1; TRBD2 matches at 12 bases. Germline values: CDR1 SGHTA, CDR2 FQGNSA. The CDR3 spans 16 residues. V dropped 4 bases and J dropped 8; count of bases not matched to a gene: 9.

This rearrangement joins TRBV7-7 to TRBJ2-5, with a tentative D call TRBD1 (6 bases). Trimming cost V 1 base and J 3 bases, with 9 bases left between them. Germline V gene data show CDR1 as SSHAT and CDR2 as FNYEAQ (reference sequence). This CDR3 contains 14 residues. This chain's CDR3 is CASSLESGEETQYF. The CDR3 DNA sequence: TGTGCCAGCAGCTTAGAGTCAGGGGAAGAGACCCAGTACTTC.

This clone occurred once. This sequence joins TRBV29-1 and TRBJ2-1, with D tentatively TRBD2 (5 bases). Germline lookup yields CDR1 SQVTM and CDR2 ANQGSEA. Trimming stripped 3 bases from V and 1 base from J, with 19 bases between. This CDR3 has 17 amino acids. CDR3 nucleotides: TGCAGCGTTGAGGGGAGCTTGGGCGAGCCTTCCTACAATGAGCAGTTCTTC. It is translated as CSVEGSLGEPSYNEQFF.

The V and J genes are TRBV7-6 and TRBJ2-1; 11 nucleotides align to TRBD2. V lost 5 bases, J lost 8 bases, and 8 bases stayed unmatched. From germline, CDR1 is SGHVS and CDR2 FNYEAQ. The CDR3 sequence is 15 residues long. The CDR3 DNA follows: TGTGCCAGCAGCCCTGGAGCTAGCGGGAGGCATGAGCAGTTCTTC. This translates into CASSPGASGRHEQFF.

In this sample, this clone turned up many times. Other DNA sequences from this sample encode an identical CDR3 as well. The chain combines TRBV4-2 with TRBJ1-1; D unclear. This CDR3 region has 14 residues. Germline V gives CDR1 LGHNA, CDR2 YNFKEQ. Trimming removed 0 bases at V and 1 base at J, with 6 bases between. Here the CDR3 reads CASSQESANTEAFF. The CDR3, as DNA: TGTGCCAGCAGCCAAGAATCGGCGAACACTGAAGCTTTCTTT.

The J gene is TRBJ1-5, the V gene TRBV7-6; D gene unclear. The V gene lost 2 bases and the J gene lost 6 bases, with 5 bases spanning the gap. Germline CDR1 SGHVS, CDR2 FNYEAQ. CDR3 length equals 12 residues. CDR3 amino acids: CASSLFGQPQHF. DNA of the CDR3: TGTGCCAGCAGCTTATTCGGTCAGCCCCAGCATTTT. Full variable domain (missing parts from reference TRBV7-6 and TRBJ1-5): GAGVSQSPRYKVTKRGQDVALRCDPISGHVSLYWYRQALGQGPEFLTYFNYEAQQDKSGLPNDRFSAERPEGSISTLTIQRTEQRDSAMYRCASSLFGQPQHFGDGTRLSIL.

The chain joins TRBV9 to TRBJ2-2; 11 nucleotides line up with TRBD2. Trimming at V came to 2 bases and at J to 6 bases, leaving 12 bases not matched to a gene. The germline V gene encodes CDR1 SGDLS and CDR2 YYNGEE. This CDR3 is built from 18 residues. In nucleotides, the CDR3 is TGTGCCAGCAGCGTCCCCAGAAACGTAGCGGGAGGGCCCGGGGAGCTGTTTTTT. It encodes CASSVPRNVAGGPGELFF.

This chain joins TRBV9 and TRBJ2-7; TRBD2 aligns across 7 bases. CDR1 is SGDLS, CDR2 YYNGEE, per germline. CDR3 size: 16 residues. V lost 4 bases to trimming and J lost 0 bases; unmatched junction nucleotides: 10. CDR3 bases: TGTGCCAGCAGCCCCCTTGGCGGGGGAACCTCCTACGAGCAGTACTTC. Its protein product is CASSPLGGGTSYEQYF.

The chain couples TRBV21-1 to TRBJ1-2. TRBV21-1 is deemed a pseudogene. The CDR3 sequence is 16 residues long. The CDR3 coding sequence is TGTGCCAGCTGGGAGCAAAGGTTGTTGGTCGTCTATGGCTACACCTTC. It encodes CASWEQRLLVVYGYTF.

The chain has TRBV7-8 and TRBJ2-2; TRBD2 matches 7 bases. Per the germline V gene, CDR1 is SGHVS and CDR2 is FQNEAQ. The CDR3 consists of 16 residues. The trim removed 0 bases at V and 6 bases at J, leaving 7 bases unmatched. The DNA of the CDR3 is TGTGCCAGCAGCTTAGCGCGGGAGTATATCCCCGGGGAGCTGTTTTTT. Residues: CASSLAREYIPGELFF.

This chain links TRBV5-5 with TRBJ1-2; 8 bases map to TRBD1. CDR3 length: 14 residues. In germline, CDR1 is SGHKS, CDR2 YYEKEE (reference sequence). V lost 5 bases, J lost 3 bases, and 6 bases stayed unmatched. CDR3 region: CASRVDRADYGYTF. CDR3 DNA sequence: TGTGCCAGCAGAGTGGACAGGGCGGACTATGGCTACACCTTC.

The CDR3 loop is CASSLGMSYEQYF. The CDR3 coding sequence is TGTGCCAGCAGCCTAGGGATGTCCTACGAGCAGTACTTC. The chain links TRBV5-6 to TRBJ2-7; D gene unclear. Germline V gene sequence: CDR1 SGHDT, CDR2 YYEEEE. The germline V and J ends were trimmed by 4 bases and 1 base, with 9 bases remaining between them. The CDR3 has 13 amino acids.

The table lists this clone with a count of one. The rearrangement links TRBV13 to TRBJ2-4; a weak D match, TRBD1 (6 bases). Germline V lookup: CDR1 PRHDT, CDR2 FYEKMQ (reference sequence). V was clipped by 5 bases and J by 2 bases, with 13 bases between them. This CDR3 contains 15 residues. CDR3 amino acids: CASSQQGESKNIQYF. CDR3 sequence (DNA): TGTGCCAGCAGCCAACAGGGAGAGTCCAAAAACATTCAGTACTTC.